This is a list of T cell receptor beta chains from one sample in a study of blood T cell repertoires in COVID-19. This table comes from immunoSEQ multiplex PCR, and its TCRdb copy is limited to in-frame clones, with some not included. The table lists about 200,000 clones, 80% to 90% of them singletons. Sequencing was carried out using PBMCs or T cells enriched from blood (not recorded which). Receptors were obtained from a woman aged 40 to 50 with acute COVID-19. The conserved cysteine and the conserved F or W are not part of the CDR3 here. The order of the fields is V gene, CDR3 protein.

TRBV19 ASSADPRRRGYTDTQY
TRBV24-1 ATSDPTGDSYNEQF
TRBV30 AWGTGTNTIY
TRBV6-2/TRBV6-3 ASSRQGREQY
TRBV11-1 ASSLARTSGYEQY
TRBV12-3/TRBV12-4 ASSDQGPQH
TRBV7-9 ATCTGDSPLH
TRBV7-3 ASSFPGGASEQF
TRBV5-1 ASSLVTGVSDTQY
TRBV10-1 ASSAGTNYGYT
TRBV4-1 ASSRTQGEGETQY
TRBV19 ASSIGGGYEQY
TRBV7-2 ASSLVVTQGNTGELF
TRBV29-1 SVDSGGSYEQY
TRBV30 AWSGGGEQY
TRBV5-1 ASSLRQWGSGANVLT
TRBV12-3/TRBV12-4 ASSLQGYST
TRBV7-2 ASSYRGQNSPLH